This TCR beta chain was found in a study of blood T cells in healthy people across ages (dated by TCRdb to between 2014 and 2017). Turning to the overall study: In model experiments, template switching captured roughly one uniquely barcoded TCR beta cDNA molecule for every two T cells. Age-related changes in TCR beta repertoire diversity were measured in the study by deep sequencing normalized with unique cDNA molecular identifiers. Four age groups were formed from the donors: young (average roughly 15 years), middle-aged (around 41), aged (about 62) and long-lived (less than 85). Donors of different ages were randomly distributed across sequencing lanes to avoid experimental bias. Using the same blood draw, the study looked at two additional independent replicas of 1 million unique cDNA reads for two donors, one aged 18 to 30 and the other aged 80 or older. Broader findings and caveats from the paper: Because profiling used bulk unsorted PBMCs, naive and antigen-experienced compartments could not be compared conclusively. Estimates of total diversity based on one million sequenced T cells were considered lower bounds and underestimates. The long-lived group showed more naive CD4+ T cells, fewer expanded clones and increased TCR diversity than the aged group, suggesting age selection. Donor CMV infection status was unknown, potentially confounding age-related changes in expanded clonotypes. As age increased, observed TCR beta diversity per million T cells dropped in a roughly linear way, and a significant reduction was already evident by age 40. Observed TCR beta diversity correlated strongly with the percentage of naive T cells measured by flow cytometry.

Library preparation employed 5' RACE. The sequencer was an Illumina HiSeq 2500. A second PCR of roughly 6 to 12 cycles was performed with a sample-barcoded 5' primer and a J-beta primer mix. Each TCR beta cDNA molecule received a unique molecular identifier from a template-switch 5' adaptor carrying 12 random nucleotides. At least 2.5 million CDR3-containing paired-end reads were obtained from each sample. First-strand cDNA synthesis was performed from all RNA using the Mint cDNA synthesis kit, with priming by a TRBC-specific oligonucleotide. Following uracil-DNA glycosylase treatment, all cDNA underwent a first 18-cycle PCR with the universal primers M1SS and BC2_uni_R. Per the authors' processing: Normalization of each sample was performed by random selection of 1 million high-quality reads, each carrying a distinct molecular identifier. Instead of being binned into consensus sequences, reads with shared molecular identifiers were discarded. MiTCR, set to a Q25 quality threshold and the strictest error-elimination algorithm, was used for CDR3 identification, clonotype clustering and error correction. A nonparametric unseen species model with Euler transformation was used to estimate lower-bound total TCR beta diversity. TCRdb reran the public reads through fastp at Q25 and MiXCR, keeping productive beta chains. Entries are consolidated by CDR3 protein sequence, retaining the most common genes and DNA. The V and J calls come from TCRdb's annotation, not from the publication. The sample table lists fewer than 950,000 distinct CDR3 sequences, 53% of them with a count of one. The ten largest clonotypes hold 41% of the sample.

Turning to this clonotype: It lacks a known antigen. Per-base qualities were not stored, and no clone one base away is much larger.

CDR1 and CDR2, per the germline V gene, are SGHTA and FQGNSA. Relative to germline, V is missing 5 bases and J is missing 6 bases, with 7 bases of the junction outside any gene match. From the cysteine up to the phenylalanine, the CDR3 has a length of 15 residues. Left in the record is the CDR3 DNA by itself, 45 bases read in frame from the first base. The donors were a few dozen Caucasian individuals from Russia, aged roughly 6 to 90 years, who were systemically healthy. Each donor gave about 9.7 milliliters of peripheral blood, drawn into EDTA-treated Vacutainer tubes. Ficoll-Paque density-gradient centrifugation was used to isolate PBMCs, with at least 7 million obtained per sample. Trizol reagent was used to extract total RNA from PBMCs, with at least 5.5 micrograms per sample. The percentages of naive CD45RAhigh/CD27high T cells were determined by flow cytometry on a PBMC aliquot from every donor.

The receptor was isolated from a man older than 75 in good health. The sample consisted of blood. The rearranged chain carries TRBV7-2 and TRBJ1-4, with TRBD1 identical over 9 junction bases. The nucleotide sequence reads TGTGCCAGCAGCGCCCCGGGACAGGGATATGAAAAACTGTTTTTT. This sequence encodes CASSAPGQGYEKLFF.